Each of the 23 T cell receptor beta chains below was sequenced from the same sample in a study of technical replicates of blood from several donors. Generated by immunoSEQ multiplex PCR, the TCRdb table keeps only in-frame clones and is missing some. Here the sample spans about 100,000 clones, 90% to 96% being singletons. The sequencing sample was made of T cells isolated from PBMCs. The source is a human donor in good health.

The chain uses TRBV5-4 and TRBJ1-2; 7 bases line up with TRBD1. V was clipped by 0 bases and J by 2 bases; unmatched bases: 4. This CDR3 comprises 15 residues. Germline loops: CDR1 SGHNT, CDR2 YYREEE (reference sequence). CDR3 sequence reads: CASSLAGRGNYGYTF. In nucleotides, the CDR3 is TGTGCCAGCAGCTTGGCCGGCAGGGGGAACTATGGCTACACCTTC.

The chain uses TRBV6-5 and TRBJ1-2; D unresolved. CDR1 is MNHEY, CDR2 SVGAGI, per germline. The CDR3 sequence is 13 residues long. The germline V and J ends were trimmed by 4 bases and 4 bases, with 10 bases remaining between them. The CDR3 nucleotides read TGTGCCAGCAGTTCCGGGGTTGTCTATGGCTACACCTTC. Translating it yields CASSSGVVYGYTF.

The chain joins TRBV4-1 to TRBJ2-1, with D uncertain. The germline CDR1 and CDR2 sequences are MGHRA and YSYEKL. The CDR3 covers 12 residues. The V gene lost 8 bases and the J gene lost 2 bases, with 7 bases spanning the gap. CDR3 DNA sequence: TGCGCCAGCGCTGAGGCCTACAATGAGCAGTTCTTC. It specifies CASAEAYNEQFF.

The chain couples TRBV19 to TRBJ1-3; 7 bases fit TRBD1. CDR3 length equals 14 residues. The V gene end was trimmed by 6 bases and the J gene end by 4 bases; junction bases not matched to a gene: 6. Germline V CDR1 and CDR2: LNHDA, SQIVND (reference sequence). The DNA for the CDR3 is TGTGCCAGTAGCCGCGGGACAGTCGGAAACACCATATATTTT. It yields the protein CASSRGTVGNTIYF. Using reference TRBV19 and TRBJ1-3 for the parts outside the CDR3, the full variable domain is DGGITQSPKYLFRKEGQNVTLSCEQNLNHDAMYWYRQDPGQGLRLIYYSQIVNDFQKGDIAEGYSVSREKKESFPLTVTSAQKNPTAFYLCASSRGTVGNTIYFGEGSWLTVV.

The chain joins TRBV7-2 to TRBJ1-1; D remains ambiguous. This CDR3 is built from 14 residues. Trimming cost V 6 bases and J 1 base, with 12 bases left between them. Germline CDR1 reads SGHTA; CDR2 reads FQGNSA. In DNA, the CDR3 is TGTGCCAGCAGTTTTGACATGGGGAACACTGAAGCTTTCTTT. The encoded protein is CASSFDMGNTEAFF.

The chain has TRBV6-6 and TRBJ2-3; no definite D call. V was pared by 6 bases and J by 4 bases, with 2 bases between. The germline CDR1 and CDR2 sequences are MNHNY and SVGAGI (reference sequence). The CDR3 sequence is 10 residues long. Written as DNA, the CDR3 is TGTGCCAGCAGCGCAGATACGCAGTATTTT. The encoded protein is CASSADTQYF.

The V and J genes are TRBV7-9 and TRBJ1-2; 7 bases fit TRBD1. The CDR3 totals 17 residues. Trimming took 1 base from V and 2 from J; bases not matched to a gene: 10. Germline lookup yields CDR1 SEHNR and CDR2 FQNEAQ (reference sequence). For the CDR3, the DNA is TGTGCCAGCAGCTTAGACCCACTACAGGGGTCGAACTATGGCTACACCTTC. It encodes CASSLDPLQGSNYGYTF.

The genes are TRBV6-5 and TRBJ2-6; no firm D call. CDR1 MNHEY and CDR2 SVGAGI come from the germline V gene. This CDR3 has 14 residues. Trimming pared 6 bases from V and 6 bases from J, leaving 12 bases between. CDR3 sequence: CASSPKRVANVLTF. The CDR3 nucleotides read TGTGCCAGCAGCCCCAAACGGGTGGCCAACGTCCTGACTTTC.

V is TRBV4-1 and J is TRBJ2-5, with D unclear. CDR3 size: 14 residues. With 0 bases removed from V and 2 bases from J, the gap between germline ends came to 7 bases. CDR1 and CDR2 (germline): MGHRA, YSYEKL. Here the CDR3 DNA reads TGCGCCAGCAGCCAAGAGAGTTTACAAGAGACCCAGTACTTC. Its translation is CASSQESLQETQYF.

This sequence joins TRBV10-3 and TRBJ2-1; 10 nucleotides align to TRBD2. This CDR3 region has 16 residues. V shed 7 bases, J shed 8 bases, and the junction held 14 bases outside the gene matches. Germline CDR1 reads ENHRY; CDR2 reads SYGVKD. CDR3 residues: CAIKSGRAGIQDEQFF. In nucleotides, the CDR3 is TGTGCCATCAAAAGCGGGAGGGCGGGTATACAAGATGAGCAGTTCTTC.

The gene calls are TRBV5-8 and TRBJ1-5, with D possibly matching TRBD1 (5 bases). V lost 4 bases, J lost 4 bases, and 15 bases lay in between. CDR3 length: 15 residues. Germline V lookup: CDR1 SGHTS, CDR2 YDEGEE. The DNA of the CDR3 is TGTGCCAGCAGCCGGGGGTACGTTCTTAATCAGCCCCAGCATTTT. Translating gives CASSRGYVLNQPQHF.

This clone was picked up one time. The CDR3 coding sequence is TGTGCCAGCAAGTCAAAAACTCCAGCGATTTATGGCTACACCTTC. This sequence encodes CASKSKTPAIYGYTF. V usage is TRBV19 and J usage is TRBJ1-2; no reliable D call. Germline V gene sequence: CDR1 LNHDA, CDR2 SQIVND (reference sequence). The CDR3 is 15 residues long. V gave up 9 bases and J gave up 5 bases, with 22 bases separating them.

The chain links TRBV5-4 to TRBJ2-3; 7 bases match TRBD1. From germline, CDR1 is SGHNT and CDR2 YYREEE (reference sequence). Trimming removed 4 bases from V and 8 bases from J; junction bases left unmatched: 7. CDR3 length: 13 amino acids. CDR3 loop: CASSADRDGTQYF. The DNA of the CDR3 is TGTGCCAGCAGCGCTGACAGGGATGGTACGCAGTATTTT.

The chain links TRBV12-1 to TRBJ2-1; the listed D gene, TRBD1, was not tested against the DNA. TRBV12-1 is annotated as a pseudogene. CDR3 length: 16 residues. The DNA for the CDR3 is TGTGCCAGCAGCTCCGGGACAGGGTGCGTGAGTAATGAGCAGTTCTTC. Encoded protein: CASSSGTGCVSNEQFF.

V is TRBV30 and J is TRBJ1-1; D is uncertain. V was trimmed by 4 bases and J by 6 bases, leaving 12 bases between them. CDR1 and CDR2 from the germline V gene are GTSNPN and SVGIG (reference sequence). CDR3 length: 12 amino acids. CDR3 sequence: CAWIRVSAEAFF. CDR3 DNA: TGTGCCTGGATAAGGGTTAGCGCTGAAGCTTTCTTT.

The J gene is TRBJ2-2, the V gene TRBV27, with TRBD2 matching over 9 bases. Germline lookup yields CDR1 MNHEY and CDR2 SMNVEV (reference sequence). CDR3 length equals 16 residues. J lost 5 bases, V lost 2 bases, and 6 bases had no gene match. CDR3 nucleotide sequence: TGTGCCAGCAGTTTAAGTCGCCTAGCGGGAACCGGGGAGCTGTTTTTT. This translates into CASSLSRLAGTGELFF.

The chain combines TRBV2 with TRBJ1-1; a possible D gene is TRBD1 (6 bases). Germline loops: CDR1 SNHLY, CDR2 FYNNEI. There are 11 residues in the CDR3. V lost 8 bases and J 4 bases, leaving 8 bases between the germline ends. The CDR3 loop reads CASQGFTEAFF. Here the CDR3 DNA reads TGTGCCAGCCAGGGGTTCACTGAAGCTTTCTTT.

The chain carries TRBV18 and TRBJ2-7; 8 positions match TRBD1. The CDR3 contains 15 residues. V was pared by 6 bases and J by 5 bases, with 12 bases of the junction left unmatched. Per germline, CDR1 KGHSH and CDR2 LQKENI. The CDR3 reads CASSSNAGGLDEQYF. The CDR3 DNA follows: TGTGCCAGCTCGTCGAATGCAGGGGGCTTGGACGAGCAGTACTTC.

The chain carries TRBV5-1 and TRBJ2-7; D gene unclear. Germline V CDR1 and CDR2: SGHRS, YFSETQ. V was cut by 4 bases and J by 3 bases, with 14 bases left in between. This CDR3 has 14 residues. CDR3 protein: CASSPLAGNYEQYF. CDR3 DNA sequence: TGCGCCAGCAGCCCCCTGGCAGGTAACTACGAGCAGTACTTC.

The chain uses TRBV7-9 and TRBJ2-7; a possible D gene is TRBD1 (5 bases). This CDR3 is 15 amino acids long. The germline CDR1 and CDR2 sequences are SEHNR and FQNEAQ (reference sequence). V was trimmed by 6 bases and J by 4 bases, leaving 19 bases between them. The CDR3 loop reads CASSFRAPERYEQYF. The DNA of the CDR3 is TGTGCCAGCAGTTTCAGGGCGCCTGAGAGGTACGAGCAGTACTTC. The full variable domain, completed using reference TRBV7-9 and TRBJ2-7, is DTGVSQNPRHKITKRGQNVTFRCDPISEHNRLYWYRQTLGQGPEFLTYFQNEAQLEKSRLLSDRFSAERPKGSFSTLEIQRTEQGDSAMYLCASSFRAPERYEQYFGPGTRLTVT.

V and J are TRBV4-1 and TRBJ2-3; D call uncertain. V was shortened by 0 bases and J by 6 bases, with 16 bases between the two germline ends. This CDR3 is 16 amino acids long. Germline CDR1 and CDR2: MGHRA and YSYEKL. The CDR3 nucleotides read TGCGCCAGCAGCCAAGACGCGGCCGACTCATCTGATACGCAGTATTTT. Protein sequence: CASSQDAADSSDTQYF.

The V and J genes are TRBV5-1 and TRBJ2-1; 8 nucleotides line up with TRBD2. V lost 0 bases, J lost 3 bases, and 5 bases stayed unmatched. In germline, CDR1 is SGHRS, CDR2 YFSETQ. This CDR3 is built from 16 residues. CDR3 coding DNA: TGCGCCAGCAGCTTGGTGCGGGGGGATAACTACAATGAGCAGTTCTTC. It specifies CASSLVRGDNYNEQFF.

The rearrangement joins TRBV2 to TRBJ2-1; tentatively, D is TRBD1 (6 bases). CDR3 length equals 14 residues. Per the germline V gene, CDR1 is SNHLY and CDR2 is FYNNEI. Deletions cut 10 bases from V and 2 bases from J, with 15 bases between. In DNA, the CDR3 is TGTGCCACAACAATACAGGGTACCTACAATGAGCAGTTCTTC. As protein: CATTIQGTYNEQFF.